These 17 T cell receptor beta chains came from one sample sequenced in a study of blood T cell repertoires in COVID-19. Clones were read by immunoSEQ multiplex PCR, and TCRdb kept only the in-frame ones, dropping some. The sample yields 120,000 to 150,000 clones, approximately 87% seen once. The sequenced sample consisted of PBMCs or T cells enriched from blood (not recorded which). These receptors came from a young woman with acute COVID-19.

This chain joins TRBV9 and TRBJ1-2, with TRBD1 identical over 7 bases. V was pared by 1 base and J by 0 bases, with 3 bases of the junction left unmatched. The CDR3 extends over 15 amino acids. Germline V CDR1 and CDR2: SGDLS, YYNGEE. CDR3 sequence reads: CASSVLGTANYGYTF. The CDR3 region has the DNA TGTGCCAGCAGCGTACTCGGGACAGCTAACTATGGCTACACCTTC. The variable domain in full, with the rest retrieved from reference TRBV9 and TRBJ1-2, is DSGVTQTPKHLITATGQRVTLRCSPRSGDLSVYWYQQSLDQGLQFLIQYYNGEERAKGNILERFSAQQFPDLHSELNLSSLELGDSALYFCASSVLGTANYGYTFGSGTRLTVV.

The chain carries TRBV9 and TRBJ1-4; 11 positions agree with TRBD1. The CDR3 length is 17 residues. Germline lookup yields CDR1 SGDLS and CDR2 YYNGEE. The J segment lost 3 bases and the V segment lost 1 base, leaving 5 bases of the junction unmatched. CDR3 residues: CASSVSGTGGSNEKLFF. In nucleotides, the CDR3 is TGTGCCAGCAGCGTATCCGGGACAGGGGGTTCTAATGAAAAACTGTTTTTT. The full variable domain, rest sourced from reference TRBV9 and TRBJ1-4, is DSGVTQTPKHLITATGQRVTLRCSPRSGDLSVYWYQQSLDQGLQFLIQYYNGEERAKGNILERFSAQQFPDLHSELNLSSLELGDSALYFCASSVSGTGGSNEKLFFGSGTQLSVL.

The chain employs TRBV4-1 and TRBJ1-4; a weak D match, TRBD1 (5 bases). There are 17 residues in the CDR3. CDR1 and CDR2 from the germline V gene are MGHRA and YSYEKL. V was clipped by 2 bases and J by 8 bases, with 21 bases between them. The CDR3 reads CASSQPSGRRRDEKLFF. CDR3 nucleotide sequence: TGCGCCAGCAGCCAACCCTCGGGGAGGCGACGGGACGAAAAACTGTTTTTT.

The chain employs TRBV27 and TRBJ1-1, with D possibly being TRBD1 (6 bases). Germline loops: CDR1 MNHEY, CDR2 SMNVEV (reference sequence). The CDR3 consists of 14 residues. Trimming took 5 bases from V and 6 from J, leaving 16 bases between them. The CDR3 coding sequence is TGTGCCAGCAGTCACAGGGTCATGGACCCTGAAGCTTTCTTT. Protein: CASSHRVMDPEAFF.

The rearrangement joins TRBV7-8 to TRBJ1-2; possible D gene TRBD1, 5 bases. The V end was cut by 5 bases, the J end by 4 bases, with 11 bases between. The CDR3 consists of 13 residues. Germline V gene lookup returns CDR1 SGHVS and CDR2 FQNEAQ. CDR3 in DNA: TGTGCCAGCAGCCCAGGGAAATCCTATGGCTACACCTTC. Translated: CASSPGKSYGYTF.

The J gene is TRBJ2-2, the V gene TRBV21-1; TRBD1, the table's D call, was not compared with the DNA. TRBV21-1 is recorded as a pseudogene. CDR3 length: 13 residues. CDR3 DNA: TGTGCCAGCAGCGAAGGAGGGGGCGGGGAGCTGTTTTTT. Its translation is CASSEGGGGELFF.

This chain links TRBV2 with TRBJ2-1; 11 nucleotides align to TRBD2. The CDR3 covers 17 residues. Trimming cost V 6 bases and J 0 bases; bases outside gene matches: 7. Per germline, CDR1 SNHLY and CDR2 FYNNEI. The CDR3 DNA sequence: TGTGCCAGCAGCGAGGGACTAGCGGAATCCTCCTACAATGAGCAGTTCTTC. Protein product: CASSEGLAESSYNEQFF.

This chain's CDR3 is CASSRVLAALQVNTGELFF. CDR3 DNA sequence: TGTGCCAGCAGTCGAGTACTAGCGGCCCTTCAAGTCAACACCGGGGAGCTGTTTTTT. The V call is TRBV6-6, the J call TRBJ2-2, with 8 bases matching TRBD2. Per the germline V gene, CDR1 is MNHNY and CDR2 is SVGAGI (reference sequence). The junction had 16 bases not matched to a gene; V was cut back by 5 bases and J by 2 bases. CDR3 size: 19 residues.

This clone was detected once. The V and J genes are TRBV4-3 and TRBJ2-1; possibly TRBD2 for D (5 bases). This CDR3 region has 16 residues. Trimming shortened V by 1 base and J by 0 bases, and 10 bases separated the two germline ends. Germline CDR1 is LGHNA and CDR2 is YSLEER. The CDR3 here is CASSQGVGSSYNEQFF. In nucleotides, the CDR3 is TGCGCCAGCAGCCAAGGGGTGGGGAGCTCCTACAATGAGCAGTTCTTC.

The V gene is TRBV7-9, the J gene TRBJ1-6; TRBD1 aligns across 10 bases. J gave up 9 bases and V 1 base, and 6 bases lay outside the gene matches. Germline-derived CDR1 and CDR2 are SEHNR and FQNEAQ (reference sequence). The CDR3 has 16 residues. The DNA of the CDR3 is TGTGCCAGCAGCTTAGTAGCGACAGGGGGCACTTCACCCCTCCACTTT. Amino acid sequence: CASSLVATGGTSPLHF.

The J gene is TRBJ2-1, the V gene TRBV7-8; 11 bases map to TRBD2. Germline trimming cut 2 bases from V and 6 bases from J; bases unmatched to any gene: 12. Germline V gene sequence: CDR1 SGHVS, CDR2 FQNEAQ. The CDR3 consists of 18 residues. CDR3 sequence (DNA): TGTGCCAGCAGCTTAACTCTAGCGGGAGGAATGGGAGTCAATGAGCAGTTCTTC. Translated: CASSLTLAGGMGVNEQFF. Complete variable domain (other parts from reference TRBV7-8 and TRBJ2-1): GAGVSQSPRYKVAKRGQDVALRCDPISGHVSLFWYQQALGQGPEFLTYFQNEAQLDKSGLPSDRFFAERPEGSVSTLKIQRTQQEDSAVYLCASSLTLAGGMGVNEQFFGPGTRLTVL.

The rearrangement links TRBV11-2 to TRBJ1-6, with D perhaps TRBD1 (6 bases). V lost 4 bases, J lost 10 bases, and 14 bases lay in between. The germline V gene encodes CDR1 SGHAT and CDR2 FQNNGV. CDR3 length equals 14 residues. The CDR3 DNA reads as TGTGCCAGCAGCTCGGACAGTTCGAGCTCACCCCTCCACTTT. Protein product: CASSSDSSSSPLHF.

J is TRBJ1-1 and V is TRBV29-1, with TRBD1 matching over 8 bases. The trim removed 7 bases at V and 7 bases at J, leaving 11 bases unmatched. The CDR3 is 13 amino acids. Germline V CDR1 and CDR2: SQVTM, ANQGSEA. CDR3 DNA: TGCAGCGCACAGGGGGGTGGCGTCATTGAAGCTTTCTTT. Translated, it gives CSAQGGGVIEAFF. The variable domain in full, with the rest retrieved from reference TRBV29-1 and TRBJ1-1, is SAVISQKPSRDICQRGTSLTIQCQVDSQVTMMFWYRQQPGQSLTLIATANQGSEATYESGFVIDKFPISRPNLTFSTLTVSNMSPEDSSIYLCSAQGGGVIEAFFGQGTRLTVV.

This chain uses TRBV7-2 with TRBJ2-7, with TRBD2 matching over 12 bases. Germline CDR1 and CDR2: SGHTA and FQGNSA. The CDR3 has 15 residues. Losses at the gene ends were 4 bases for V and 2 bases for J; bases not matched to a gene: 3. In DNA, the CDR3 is TGTGCCAGCAGCTCCAGACTAGCGGGAGCCTACGAGCAGTACTTC. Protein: CASSSRLAGAYEQYF. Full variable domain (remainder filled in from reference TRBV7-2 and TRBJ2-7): GAGVSQSPSNKVTEKGKDVELRCDPISGHTALYWYRQSLGQGLEFLIYFQGNSAPDKSGLPSDRFSAERTGGSVSTLTIQRTQQEDSAVYLCASSSRLAGAYEQYFGPGTRLTVT.

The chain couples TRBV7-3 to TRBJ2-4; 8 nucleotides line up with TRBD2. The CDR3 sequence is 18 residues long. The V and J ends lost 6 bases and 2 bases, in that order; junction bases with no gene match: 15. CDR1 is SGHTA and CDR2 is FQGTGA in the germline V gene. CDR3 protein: CASRAPGTRNTSKNIQYF. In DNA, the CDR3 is TGTGCCAGCAGAGCTCCCGGGACTAGAAATACTTCCAAAAACATTCAGTACTTC.

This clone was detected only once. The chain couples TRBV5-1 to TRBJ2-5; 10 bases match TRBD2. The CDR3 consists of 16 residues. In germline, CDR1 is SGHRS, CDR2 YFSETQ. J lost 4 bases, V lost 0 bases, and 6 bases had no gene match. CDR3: CASSLAPSGSGETQYF. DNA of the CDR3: TGCGCCAGCAGCTTGGCGCCTAGCGGGAGTGGAGAGACCCAGTACTTC.

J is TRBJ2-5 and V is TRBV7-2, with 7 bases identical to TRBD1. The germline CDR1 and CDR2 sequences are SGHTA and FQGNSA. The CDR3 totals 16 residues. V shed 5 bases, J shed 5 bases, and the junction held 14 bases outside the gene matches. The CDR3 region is CASSLRDSRFGETQYF. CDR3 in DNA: TGTGCCAGCAGCCTACGGGACAGTCGGTTTGGGGAGACCCAGTACTTC.